A selection of T cell receptor beta chains follows, all from one sample in a study of blood T cell repertoires in COVID-19. Method: immunoSEQ multiplex PCR; TCRdb's copy keeps in-frame clones and lacks some. The sample has around 150,000 clones, 65% to 80% seen once. Sequenced material: peripheral blood. These TCRs come from a man between 60 and 75 years old with acute or convalescent COVID-19. Each CDR3 is given with its conserved first and last residue. D genes are given only for firm matches. Size is stated for part of the rows, as once, few or many counts, or as a class when the clone is expanded.

d_call	j_call	v_call	clone_size	cdr3_aa	cdr3_nt
TRBD2	TRBJ2-7	TRBV2	-	CASSASGRGGSYEQYF	TGTGCCAGCAGTGCTAGCGGGAGGGGGGGATCCTACGAGCAGTACTTC
TRBD1	TRBJ2-2	TRBV5-1	-	CASSLAGGNTGELFF	TGCGCCAGCAGCTTGGCAGGGGGGAACACCGGGGAGCTGTTTTTT
TRBD2	TRBJ2-1	TRBV11-3	few	CASSRGVLRSYNEQFF	TGTGCCAGCAGCCGGGGGGTGCTTAGGAGCTACAATGAGCAGTTCTTC
TRBD1	TRBJ2-5	TRBV5-5	-	CASSSWDRGVETQYF	TGTGCCAGCAGCTCTTGGGACAGGGGTGTCGAGACCCAGTACTTC
-	TRBJ1-6	TRBV14	-	CASSQSQNSPLHF	TGTGCCAGCAGCCAGTCACAAAATTCACCCCTCCACTTT
TRBD2	TRBJ2-2	TRBV9	-	CASSVERGAPLAGELFF	TGTGCCAGCAGCGTAGAGCGGGGAGCTCCTTTGGCCGGGGAGCTGTTTTTT
-	TRBJ1-5	TRBV6-1	-	CASSEEVLRSNQPQHF	TGTGCCAGCAGTGAAGAAGTCCTCAGGAGCAATCAGCCCCAGCATTTT
-	TRBJ2-3	TRBV12-3/TRBV12-4	-	CASIPLGSETQYF	TGTGCCAGCATCCCCCTCGGGAGTGAAACGCAGTATTTT
TRBD2	TRBJ2-7	TRBV2	-	CATTSGRDREQYF	TGTGCCACGACTAGCGGGAGGGACCGCGAGCAGTACTTC
-	TRBJ1-1	TRBV15	-	CATERVRADTEAFF	TGTGCCACCGAGCGGGTCAGGGCGGACACTGAAGCTTTCTTT
-	TRBJ1-2	TRBV5-4	-	CASSLEGRKGYTF	TGTGCCAGCAGCTTGGAGGGGCGGAAGGGCTACACCTTC
-	TRBJ2-5	TRBV18	-	CASAPPGLPETQYF	TGTGCCAGCGCCCCCCCGGGACTCCCAGAGACCCAGTACTTC
-	TRBJ1-5	TRBV19	-	CASSTWATNQPQHF	TGTGCCAGTAGTACCTGGGCCACCAATCAGCCCCAGCATTTT
-	TRBJ2-7	TRBV3-1/TRBV3-2	-	CASSQEGASYEQYF	TGTGCCAGCAGCCAAGAGGGCGCTTCCTACGAGCAGTACTTC
-	TRBJ1-4	TRBV7-9	-	CASSSRQVANEKLFF	TGTGCCAGCAGCTCGAGACAGGTAGCTAATGAAAAACTGTTTTTT
TRBD1	TRBJ2-1	TRBV7-7	-	CASSSTGNNEQFF	TGTGCCAGCAGCTCGACAGGGAACAATGAGCAGTTCTTC
TRBD2	TRBJ2-1	TRBV18	-	CASSPASGTGYNEQFF	TGTGCCAGCTCACCTGCCAGCGGGACCGGGTACAATGAGCAGTTCTTC
TRBD2	TRBJ2-3	TRBV24-1	-	CATSDKGSGRPRAHTDTQYF	TGTGCCACCAGTGATAAGGGTAGCGGGAGGCCCAGGGCCCACACAGATACGCAGTATTTT
-	TRBJ2-7	TRBV3-1/TRBV3-2	-	CASSQGWSSYEQYF	TGTGCCAGCAGCCAAGGTTGGAGCTCCTACGAGCAGTACTTC
-	TRBJ1-2	TRBV5-4	-	CASSPMGDYGYTF	TGTGCCAGCAGCCCCATGGGAGACTATGGCTACACCTTC
-	TRBJ2-3	TRBV6-6	few	CASRFGDTQYF	TGTGCCAGCAGGTTCGGGGATACGCAGTATTTT
TRBD2	TRBJ2-7	TRBV15	-	CATSRESSGGSSYEQYF	TGTGCCACCAGCAGAGAGTCTAGCGGAGGTAGCTCCTACGAGCAGTACTTC
TRBD2	TRBJ2-1	TRBV7-6	-	CASSLEGGSSYNEQFF	TGTGCCAGCAGCTTAGAAGGCGGGAGCTCCTACAATGAGCAGTTCTTC
-	TRBJ2-1	TRBV5-6	-	CASSFGVASSYNEQFF	TGTGCCAGCAGCTTCGGGGTTGCGAGCTCCTACAATGAGCAGTTCTTC
-	TRBJ1-5	TRBV6-5	few	CASSYGGGNQPQHF	TGTGCCAGCAGTTACGGGGGGGGAAATCAGCCCCAGCATTTT
TRBD2	TRBJ2-2	TRBV19	-	CASKLAGPNTGELFF	TGTGCCAGTAAACTAGCGGGGCCGAACACCGGGGAGCTGTTTTTT
-	TRBJ2-1	TRBV7-9	once	CASSSGGDGVAYLIEQFF	TGTGCCAGCAGCTCAGGAGGTGATGGGGTCGCTTATTTAATTGAGCAGTTCTTC
TRBD1	TRBJ1-1	TRBV11-2	-	CASSFNRGREAFF	TGTGCCAGCAGCTTCAACAGGGGGCGTGAAGCTTTCTTT
TRBD2	TRBJ2-1	TRBV28	-	CAISQPGLAWNEQFF	TGTGCCATCTCTCAACCGGGACTAGCGTGGAATGAGCAGTTCTTC
-	TRBJ1-1	TRBV30	-	CAWSAGGNTEAFF	TGTGCCTGGAGTGCAGGTGGGAACACTGAAGCTTTCTTT
-	TRBJ1-1	TRBV19	-	CASSIPTLGGRKTEAFF	TGTGCCAGTAGTATCCCCACCTTGGGGGGGCGAAAAACTGAAGCTTTCTTT
-	TRBJ2-1	TRBV11-3	few	CASSSGGSYNEQFF	TGTGCCAGCAGCTCGGGGGGCTCGTACAATGAGCAGTTCTTC
-	TRBJ1-5	TRBV7-2	-	CASSPQASQPQHF	TGTGCCAGCAGCCCGCAGGCGAGCCAGCCCCAGCATTTT
-	TRBJ2-2	TRBV19	-	CASSGGLLTGELFF	TGTGCCAGTAGTGGGGGACTCCTAACCGGGGAGCTGTTTTTT
-	TRBJ2-2	TRBV7-9	-	CASSSQAPNTGELFF	TGTGCCAGCAGCTCCCAGGCTCCGAACACCGGGGAGCTGTTTTTT
TRBD1	TRBJ1-1	TRBV5-6	few	CASSLGDRNTEAFF	TGTGCCAGCAGCTTAGGGGACAGGAACACTGAAGCTTTCTTT
TRBD2	TRBJ2-7	TRBV4-1	-	CASSVLLADPPYEQYF	TGCGCCAGCAGCGTCTTACTAGCGGACCCCCCCTACGAGCAGTACTTC
TRBD1	TRBJ1-3	TRBV2	few	CASASRTGGGNTIYF	TGTGCCAGCGCCTCCCGCACAGGGGGCGGAAACACCATATATTTT
TRBD2	TRBJ2-7	TRBV3-1/TRBV3-2	-	CASSQVGLAYEQYF	TGTGCCAGCAGCCAAGTAGGACTAGCCTACGAGCAGTACTTC
-	TRBJ2-3	TRBV18	-	CASSPSGLQSDTQYF	TGTGCCAGCTCACCCTCGGGACTTCAGTCGGATACGCAGTATTTT
-	TRBJ1-4	TRBV19	many	CASSYSRKLFF	TGTGCCAGTAGTTATTCGAGAAAACTGTTTTTT
-	TRBJ2-2	TRBV5-4	-	CASSPFRTANTGELFF	TGTGCCAGCAGCCCTTTCAGGACAGCGAACACCGGGGAGCTGTTTTTT
TRBD1	TRBJ2-5	TRBV6-2/TRBV6-3	-	CASSYSNMDREMRTQYF	TGTGCCAGCAGTTACTCGAATATGGACAGGGAGATGAGGACCCAGTACTTC
TRBD2	TRBJ2-3	TRBV7-8	many	CASSHEGTSASTDTQYF	TGTGCCAGCAGCCACGAAGGGACTAGCGCTAGCACAGATACGCAGTATTTT